The entry below gives a single TCR beta chain sequence along with its context. V was pared by 2 bases and J by 0 bases, with 4 bases between. There are 12 residues in the CDR3. Looked up from germline, CDR1 is GTSNPN and CDR2 is SVGIG (reference sequence). TCR beta VDJ combinations and CDR3 sequences were profiled from genomic DNA. TCRdb ran MiXCR on the reads and lists one entry per CDR3 protein. The top ten hold less than 20% of the sample, which has 200,000 to 250,000 distinct CDR3 sequences, roughly 50% seen once. This entry comes from a study of CD8+CD57+ T cells in acquired aplastic anemia. In patients chosen for sequencing, flow cytometry had shown CD8+CD57+ cell expansion.

The TCR was taken from a human donor with aplastic anemia. The material sequenced was sorted CD4+, CD8+, or CD8+CD57+ T cells (not recorded which) from PBMCs. The chain is built from TRBV30 and TRBJ2-5, with D unclear. This CDR3 is CAWSLNQETQYF. Here the CDR3 DNA reads TGTGCCTGGAGTCTAAACCAAGAGACCCAGTACTTC.